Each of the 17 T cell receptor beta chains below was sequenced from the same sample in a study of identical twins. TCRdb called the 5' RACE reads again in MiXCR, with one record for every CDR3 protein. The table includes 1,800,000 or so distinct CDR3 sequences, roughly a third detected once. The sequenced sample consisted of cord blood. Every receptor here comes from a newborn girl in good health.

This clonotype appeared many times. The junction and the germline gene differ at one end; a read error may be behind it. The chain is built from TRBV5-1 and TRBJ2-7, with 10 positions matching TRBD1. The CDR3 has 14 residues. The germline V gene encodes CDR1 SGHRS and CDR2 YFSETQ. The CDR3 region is CASSIRDRGYEQYF. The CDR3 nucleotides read TGTGCCAGCAGTATCCGGGACAGGGGCTACGAGCAGTACTTC.

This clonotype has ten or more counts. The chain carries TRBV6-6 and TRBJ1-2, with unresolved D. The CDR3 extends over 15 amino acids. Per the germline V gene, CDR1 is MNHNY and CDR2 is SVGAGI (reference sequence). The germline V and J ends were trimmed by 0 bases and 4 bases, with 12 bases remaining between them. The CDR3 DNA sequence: TGTGCCAGCAGTTACTCTCCAGTCCCCTCCTATGGCTACACCTTC. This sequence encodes CASSYSPVPSYGYTF.

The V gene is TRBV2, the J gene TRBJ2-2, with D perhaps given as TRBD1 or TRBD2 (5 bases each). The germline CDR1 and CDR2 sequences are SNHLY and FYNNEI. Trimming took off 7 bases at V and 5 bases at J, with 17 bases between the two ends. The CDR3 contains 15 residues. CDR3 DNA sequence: TGTGCCAGCACCGAATGGGGGACGGGAACCGGGGAGCTGTTTTTT. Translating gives CASTEWGTGTGELFF. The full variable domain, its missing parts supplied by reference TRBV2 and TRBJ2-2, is EPEVTQTPSHQVTQMGQEVILRCVPISNHLYFYWYRQILGQKVEFLVSFYNNEISEKSEIFDDQFSVERPDGSNFTLKIRSTKLEDSAMYFCASTEWGTGTGELFFGEGSRLTVL.

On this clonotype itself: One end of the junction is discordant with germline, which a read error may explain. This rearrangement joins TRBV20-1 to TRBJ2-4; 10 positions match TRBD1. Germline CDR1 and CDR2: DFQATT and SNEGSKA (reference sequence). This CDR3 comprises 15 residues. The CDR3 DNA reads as TGCAGTGCTATTCGACAGGGGGCGACCAAAAACATTCAATACTTC. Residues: CSAIRQGATKNIQYF.

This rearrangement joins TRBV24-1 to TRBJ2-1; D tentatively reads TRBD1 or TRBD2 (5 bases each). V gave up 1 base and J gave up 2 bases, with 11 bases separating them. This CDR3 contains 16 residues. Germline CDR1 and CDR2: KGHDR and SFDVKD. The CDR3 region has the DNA TGTGCCACCAGTGATTTCCCCGGGACCGCCTACAATGAGCAGTTCTTC. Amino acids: CATSDFPGTAYNEQFF.

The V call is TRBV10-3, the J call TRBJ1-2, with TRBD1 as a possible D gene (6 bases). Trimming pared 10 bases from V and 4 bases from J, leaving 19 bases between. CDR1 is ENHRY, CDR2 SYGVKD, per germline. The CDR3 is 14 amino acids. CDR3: CASAANRDVYGYTF. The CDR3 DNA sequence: TGTGCCAGCGCAGCGAACAGGGATGTCTATGGCTACACCTTC.

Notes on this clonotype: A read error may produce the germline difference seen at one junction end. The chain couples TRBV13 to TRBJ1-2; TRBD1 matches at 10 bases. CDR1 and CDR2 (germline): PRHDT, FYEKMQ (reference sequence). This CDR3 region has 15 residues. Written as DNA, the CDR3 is TGTGCCAGCAGCGCTCGGACAGGGGGATGGTATGGCCACACCTTC. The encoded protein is CASSARTGGWYGHTF.

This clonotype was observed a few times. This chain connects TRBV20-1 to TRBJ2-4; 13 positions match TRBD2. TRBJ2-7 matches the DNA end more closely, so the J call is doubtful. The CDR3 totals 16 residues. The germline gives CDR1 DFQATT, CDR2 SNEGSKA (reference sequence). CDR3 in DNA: TGCAGTGCTAGTTCCCCCGGACTAGCGGGAGAAGGCGAGCAGTACTTC. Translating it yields CSASSPGLAGEGEQYF.

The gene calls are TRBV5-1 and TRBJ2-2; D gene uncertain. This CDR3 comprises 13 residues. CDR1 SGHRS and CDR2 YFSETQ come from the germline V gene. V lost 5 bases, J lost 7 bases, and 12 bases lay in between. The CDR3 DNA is TGCGCCAGCAGGTTTCCGCTTAGCGGGGAGCTGTTTTTT. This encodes CASRFPLSGELFF.

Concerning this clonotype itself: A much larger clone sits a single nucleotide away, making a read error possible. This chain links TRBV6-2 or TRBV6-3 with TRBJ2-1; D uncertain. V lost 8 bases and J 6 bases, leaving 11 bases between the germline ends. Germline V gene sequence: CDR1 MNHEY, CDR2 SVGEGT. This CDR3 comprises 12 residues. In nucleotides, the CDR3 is TGTGCCAGCGCACGACGCCTCAATGAGCAGTTCTTC. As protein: CASARRLNEQFF.

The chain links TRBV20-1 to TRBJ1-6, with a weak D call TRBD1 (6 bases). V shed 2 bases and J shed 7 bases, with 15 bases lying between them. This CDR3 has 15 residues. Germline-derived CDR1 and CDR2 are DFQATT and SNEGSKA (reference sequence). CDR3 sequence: CSARNSRGANSPLHF. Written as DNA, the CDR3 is TGCAGTGCTAGAAATTCGCGGGGGGCCAATTCACCCCTCCACTTT.

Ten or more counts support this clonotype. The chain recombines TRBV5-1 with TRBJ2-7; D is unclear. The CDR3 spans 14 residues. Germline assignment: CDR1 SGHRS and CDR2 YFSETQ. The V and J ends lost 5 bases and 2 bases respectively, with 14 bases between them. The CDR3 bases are TGCGCCAGCAGATTTTACTTGGGCCCCTACGAGCAGTACTTC. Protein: CASRFYLGPYEQYF.

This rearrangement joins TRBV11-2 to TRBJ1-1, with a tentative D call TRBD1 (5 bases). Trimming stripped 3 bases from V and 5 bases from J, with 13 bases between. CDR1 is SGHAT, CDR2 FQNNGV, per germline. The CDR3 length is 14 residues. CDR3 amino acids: CASSFDIGGTEAFF. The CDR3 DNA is TGTGCCAGCAGCTTTGACATCGGGGGAACTGAAGCTTTCTTT.

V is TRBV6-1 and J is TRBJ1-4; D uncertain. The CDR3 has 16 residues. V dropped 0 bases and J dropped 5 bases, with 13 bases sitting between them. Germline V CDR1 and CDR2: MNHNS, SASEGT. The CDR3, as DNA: TGTGCCAGCAGTGAAGCGCGAACAGCCCGGAATGAAAAACTGTTTTTT. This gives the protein CASSEARTARNEKLFF.

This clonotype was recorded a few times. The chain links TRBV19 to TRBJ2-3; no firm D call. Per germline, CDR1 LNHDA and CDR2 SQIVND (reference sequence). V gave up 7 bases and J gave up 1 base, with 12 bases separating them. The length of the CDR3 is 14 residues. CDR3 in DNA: TGTGCCAGTAAAGAGCGCCGGGGCACAGATACGCAGTATTTT. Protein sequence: CASKERRGTDTQYF. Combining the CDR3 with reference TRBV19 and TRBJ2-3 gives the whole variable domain DGGITQSPKYLFRKEGQNVTLSCEQNLNHDAMYWYRQDPGQGLRLIYYSQIVNDFQKGDIAEGYSVSREKKESFPLTVTSAQKNPTAFYLCASKERRGTDTQYFGPGTRLTVL.

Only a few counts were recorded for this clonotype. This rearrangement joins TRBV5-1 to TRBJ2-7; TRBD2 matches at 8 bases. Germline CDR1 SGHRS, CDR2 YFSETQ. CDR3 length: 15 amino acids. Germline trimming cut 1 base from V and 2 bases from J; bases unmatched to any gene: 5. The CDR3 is CASSLWGTRTYEQYF. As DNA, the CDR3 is TGCGCCAGCAGCTTGTGGGGGACTAGAACCTACGAGCAGTACTTC.

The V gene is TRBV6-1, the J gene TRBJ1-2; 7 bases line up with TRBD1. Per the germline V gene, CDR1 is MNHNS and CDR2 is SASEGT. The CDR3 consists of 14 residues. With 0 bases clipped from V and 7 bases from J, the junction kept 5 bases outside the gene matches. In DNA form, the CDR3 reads TGTGCCAGCAGTGAAGCTTCCCGACAGGGTGGCTACACCTTC. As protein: CASSEASRQGGYTF.